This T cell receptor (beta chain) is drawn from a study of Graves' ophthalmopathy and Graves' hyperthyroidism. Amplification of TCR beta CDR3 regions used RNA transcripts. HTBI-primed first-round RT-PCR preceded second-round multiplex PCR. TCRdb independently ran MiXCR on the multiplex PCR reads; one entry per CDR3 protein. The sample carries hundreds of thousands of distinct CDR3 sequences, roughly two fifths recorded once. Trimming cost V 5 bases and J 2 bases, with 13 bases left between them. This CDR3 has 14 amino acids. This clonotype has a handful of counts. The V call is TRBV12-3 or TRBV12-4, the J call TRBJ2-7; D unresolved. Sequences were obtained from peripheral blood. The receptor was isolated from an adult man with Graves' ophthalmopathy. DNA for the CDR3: TGTGCCAGCAGTCCCTCATTGGATACCTACGAGCAGTACTTC. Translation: CASSPSLDTYEQYF.